The 13 T cell receptor beta chains below all came from one sample that was sequenced in a study of esophageal squamous cell carcinoma under preoperative chemotherapy. TCRdb reprocessed the PCR reads with MiXCR, giving one entry per CDR3 protein. The sample lists some 6,600 distinct CDR3 sequences, under 35% seen once, with 13% to 15% in the top ten. Time point indicated: before preoperative PTX-NDP chemotherapy. The specimen was collected from a patient given preoperative chemotherapy. These receptors were taken from a human donor with esophageal squamous cell carcinoma. The donor label of this sample is uncertain.

About this clonotype: A read error is likely, as this CDR3 ends without the conserved phenylalanine or tryptophan. The chain combines TRBV6-5 with TRBJ2-3, with TRBD2 identical over 9 bases. This CDR3 is 17 amino acids long. V shed 2 bases and J 10 bases; nucleotides not matched to a gene: 16. The germline V gene has CDR1 MNHEY and CDR2 SVGAGI. CDR3 sequence: CASSYRLTSGRRTAQYL. Written as DNA, the CDR3 is TGTGCCAGCAGTTACAGGCTGACTAGCGGCCGCAGGACTGCGCAGTATTTG.

The sample holds many counts of this clonotype. The genes are TRBV6-2 or TRBV6-3 and TRBJ2-1, with 7 nucleotides matching TRBD2. This CDR3 has 16 residues. Germline V gene sequence: CDR1 MNHEY, CDR2 SVGEGT. J gave up 10 bases and V 0 bases, and 12 bases lay outside the gene matches. CDR3 bases: TGTGCCAGCAGTTACTCGCAGGCGGGGGTTTCCTACGAGCAGTTCTTC. Amino acid sequence: CASSYSQAGVSYEQFF.

About this clonotype itself: A read error is likely, as this CDR3 ends without the conserved phenylalanine or tryptophan. No DNA is shown, since the ends of the CDR3 on it are uncertain; the CDR3 is the one TCRdb lists. V usage is TRBV12-3 or TRBV12-4 and J usage is TRBJ2-1; no check of the table's D call, TRBD1, against the DNA was made. The CDR3 is 10 amino acids in total, end residues counted. CDR3 residues: CASSFVSRVP.

About this clonotype itself: The missing conserved phenylalanine or tryptophan at the end of this CDR3 makes a read error likely. The limits of the CDR3 on the DNA are not certain, so only TCRdb's listed CDR3 is given. V usage is TRBV11-2 and J usage is TRBJ2-1; the table assigns TRBD2, which was not confirmed against the DNA. CDR1 SGHAT and CDR2 FQNNGV come from the germline V gene. The CDR3 length is 13 residues, termini included. The chain's CDR3 is CASSLEGLAGGQQ.

Only one count was recorded for this clonotype. Germline and junction disagree at one end, which may indicate a read error. The J gene is TRBJ2-5, the V gene TRBV7-9, with D uncertain. Germline CDR1 reads SEHNR; CDR2 reads FQNEAQ (reference sequence). CDR3 length: 13 residues. CDR3 bases: TGTGCCAGCAGCTTAGGCAGAGAAGAGACCCGGTACTTC. Translating it yields CASSLGREETRYF.

A word on this clonotype: A read error is likely, as this CDR3 ends without the conserved phenylalanine or tryptophan. No DNA is shown, since the ends of the CDR3 on it are uncertain; the CDR3 is the one TCRdb lists. The chain couples TRBV6-1 to TRBJ2-5. Germline V gives CDR1 MNHNS, CDR2 SASEGT. The CDR3 contains 13 residues when both ends are counted. The CDR3 sequence is CASSRDYYDEQVC.

This clonotype was detected a few times. The J gene is TRBJ1-6, the V gene TRBV6-1, with TRBD1 matching over 10 bases. CDR1 and CDR2 (germline): MNHNS, SASEGT. V lost 5 bases to trimming and J lost 10 bases; unmatched junction nucleotides: 8. The CDR3 has 15 residues. The CDR3 DNA reads TGTGCCAGCAGTAAATCCGGGACAGGGGCATCACCCCTCCACTTT. This translates into CASSKSGTGASPLHF.

Turning to this clonotype: An end of the junction differs from the germline gene, which may be a read error. This sequence joins TRBV7-2 and TRBJ2-4; D is perhaps TRBD1 or TRBD2 (5 bases each). Per the germline V gene, CDR1 is SGHTA and CDR2 is FQGNSA. CDR3 length equals 16 residues. In DNA, the CDR3 is TGTGCCAGCAGCCGAGGGCAGAGGGGAAATGGAGACATGCAGTGCTTC. It codes for CASSRGQRGNGDMQCF.

Many counts were recorded for this clonotype. This rearrangement joins TRBV6-1 to TRBJ2-1, with no clear D. Germline CDR1 reads MNHNS; CDR2 reads SASEGT. V lost 2 bases, J lost 13 bases, and 15 bases lay in between. The CDR3 extends over 13 amino acids. The CDR3 loop is CASSEWASETQFF. As DNA, the CDR3 is TGTGCCAGCAGTGAATGGGCCTCCGAGACCCAGTTCTTC.

By proportion, this clonotype is large. This chain links TRBV7-9 with TRBJ2-5; tentatively, D is TRBD2 (6 bases). V was trimmed by 6 bases and J by 2 bases, leaving 10 bases between them. This CDR3 is built from 13 residues. The germline gives CDR1 SEHNR, CDR2 FQNEAQ (reference sequence). This CDR3 reads CASSSGTQETQYF. CDR3 nucleotide sequence: TGTGCCAGCAGTTCCGGGACTCAAGAGACCCAGTACTTC.

This clonotype was detected ten times or more. Since a much larger clone is just one base distant, this may be a read error. The chain uses TRBV6-5 and TRBJ2-1, with D tentatively TRBD1 (5 bases). Trimming took 0 bases from V and 10 from J, leaving 16 bases between them. The germline V gene encodes CDR1 MNHEY and CDR2 SVGAGI. The CDR3 contains 15 residues. CDR3 protein: CASSYSQDGTYEQFF. CDR3 nucleotides: TGTGCCAGCAGTTACTCACAGGACGGAACCTACGAGCAGTTCTTC.

This clonotype is deemed medium-sized. The rearrangement uses TRBV11-3 and TRBJ2-1, with unresolved D. This CDR3 comprises 13 residues. Trimming pared 4 bases from V and 3 bases from J, leaving 7 bases between. Germline loops: CDR1 SGHNT, CDR2 YENEEA. The CDR3 DNA reads TGTGCCAGCAGCTCCACGGGCTACAATGAGCAGTTCTTC. It encodes CASSSTGYNEQFF.

This clonotype occurred many times. The chain is built from TRBV5-1 and TRBJ2-5, with D unresolved. This CDR3 comprises 16 residues. Germline V gene sequence: CDR1 SGHRS, CDR2 YFSETQ. V was trimmed by 0 bases and J by 1 base, leaving 13 bases between them. The CDR3 coding sequence is TGCGCCAGCAGCTTGGTTCCGGAGCTTCGCCAAGAGACCCAGTACTTC. This gives the protein CASSLVPELRQETQYF.